Below are 22 T cell receptor beta chains sequenced from a single sample in a study of T cell responses to AZD1222 COVID-19 vaccine. This table comes from immunoSEQ multiplex PCR, and its TCRdb copy is limited to in-frame clones, with some not included. Of 130,000 to 150,000 clones in the sample, 86% were seen once. This specimen was peripheral blood, taken 28 days after the second AZD1222 dose. These receptors were obtained from an adult who received the AZD1222 COVID-19 vaccine.

On this clone itself: The same CDR3 also results from other DNA sequences found in this sample. The J gene is TRBJ1-1, the V gene TRBV11-2, with D unresolved. V lost 1 base and J lost 0, with 3 bases in between. The CDR3 totals 13 residues. Germline-derived CDR1 and CDR2 are SGHAT and FQNNGV. In DNA form, the CDR3 reads TGTGCCAGCAGCTTAGGCATGAACACTGAAGCTTTCTTT. Its translation is CASSLGMNTEAFF.

The CDR3, as DNA: TGTGCCAGCAGTTACGGGTCGGGGGGAGGCTACGAGCAGTACTTC. Residues: CASSYGSGGGYEQYF. The chain carries TRBV6-5 and TRBJ2-7; 7 bases map to TRBD2. The trim removed 2 bases at V and 3 bases at J, leaving 7 bases unmatched. CDR1 is MNHEY, CDR2 SVGAGI, per germline. The CDR3 runs to 15 residues.

The chain is built from TRBV7-9 and TRBJ2-1; D assignment may be TRBD1 or TRBD2 (6 bases each). Trimming left V 1 base short and J 4 bases short, with 14 bases between. This CDR3 region has 16 residues. CDR1 is SEHNR and CDR2 is FQNEAQ in the germline V gene (reference sequence). The CDR3 loop is CASSLGPGAGYNEQFF. CDR3 DNA: TGTGCCAGCAGCTTAGGCCCAGGGGCGGGATACAATGAGCAGTTCTTC. Drawing the rest from reference TRBV7-9 and TRBJ2-1, the complete variable domain is DTGVSQNPRHKITKRGQNVTFRCDPISEHNRLYWYRQTLGQGPEFLTYFQNEAQLEKSRLLSDRFSAERPKGSFSTLEIQRTEQGDSAMYLCASSLGPGAGYNEQFFGPGTRLTVL.

This clone appeared once. This chain joins TRBV7-9 and TRBJ2-1, with D hard to call. Germline assignment: CDR1 SEHNR and CDR2 FQNEAQ (reference sequence). Trimming took 1 base from V and 4 from J, leaving 8 bases between them. The CDR3 runs 14 residues. The CDR3 DNA is TGTGCCAGCAGCTTAGATCCCTCGTACAATGAGCAGTTCTTC. This sequence encodes CASSLDPSYNEQFF.

This chain connects TRBV18 to TRBJ1-2; D unresolved. V was trimmed by 6 bases and J by 4 bases, leaving 12 bases between them. Germline lookup yields CDR1 KGHSH and CDR2 LQKENI. The CDR3 runs 13 residues. This CDR3 reads CASSLDEGYGYTF. CDR3 nucleotides: TGTGCCAGCTCTCTCGACGAGGGCTATGGCTACACCTTC.

J is TRBJ2-5 and V is TRBV13; no definite D call. The V end lost 6 bases, the J end lost 5 bases, and 7 bases lay between the germline ends. The CDR3 contains 11 residues. The germline CDR1 and CDR2 sequences are PRHDT and FYEKMQ (reference sequence). In DNA, the CDR3 is TGTGCCAGCAGGGGTCAGGAGACCCAGTACTTC. It codes for CASRGQETQYF. Full variable domain (rest looked up from reference TRBV13 and TRBJ2-5): AAGVIQSPRHLIKEKRETATLKCYPIPRHDTVYWYQQGPGQDPQFLISFYEKMQSDKGSIPDRFSAQQFSDYHSELNMSSLELGDSALYFCASRGQETQYFGPGTRLLVL.

The V gene is TRBV9, the J gene TRBJ1-1; tentatively, D is TRBD1 (5 bases). CDR1 and CDR2 (germline): SGDLS, YYNGEE. V lost 4 bases to trimming and J lost 3 bases, with 10 bases between them. The CDR3 covers 13 residues. The CDR3 loop is CASSPRAYTEAFF. CDR3 DNA sequence: TGTGCCAGCAGCCCCAGGGCCTACACTGAAGCTTTCTTT.

The chain links TRBV7-9 to TRBJ1-2; 12 nucleotides align to TRBD1. The length of the CDR3 is 17 residues. Germline V gene data show CDR1 as SEHNR and CDR2 as FQNEAQ (reference sequence). Trimming removed 4 bases from V and 1 base from J; junction bases left unmatched: 7. Written as DNA, the CDR3 is TGTGCCAGCAGCTACTCCGGGACAGGGGGCCTTAACTATGGCTACACCTTC. Protein: CASSYSGTGGLNYGYTF.

V gene TRBV14 combines with J gene TRBJ1-5; maybe TRBD1 (5 bases). V lost 3 bases and J lost 5, with 8 bases in between. The germline V gene encodes CDR1 SGHDN and CDR2 FVKESK. The CDR3 extends over 13 amino acids. The CDR3 DNA follows: TGTGCCAGCAGCCAGGGGCAGGATCAGCCCCAGCATTTT. As protein: CASSQGQDQPQHF.

The chain employs TRBV7-2 and TRBJ2-7; 8 positions agree with TRBD2. The germline CDR1 and CDR2 sequences are SGHTA and FQGNSA. With V trimmed by 5 bases and J by 0 bases, 6 bases remained unmatched. The CDR3 sequence is 15 residues long. CDR3 loop: CASSLSGASSYEQYF. CDR3 DNA sequence: TGTGCCAGCAGCCTTAGCGGGGCGAGCTCCTACGAGCAGTACTTC.

The rearrangement joins TRBV6-5 to TRBJ1-4; no definite D call. Deletions cut 4 bases from V and 7 bases from J, with 13 bases between. In germline, CDR1 is MNHEY, CDR2 SVGAGI. CDR3 size: 14 residues. The CDR3 protein is CASSWGGLREKLFF. The CDR3 DNA reads as TGTGCCAGCAGTTGGGGAGGCCTTCGTGAAAAACTGTTTTTT.

The CDR3 DNA sequence: TGCGCCAGCAGCCAAGCCGGGACAGGGGCCCTTGCTTTCTTT. Translated: CASSQAGTGALAFF. V gene TRBV4-1 combines with J gene TRBJ1-1; 10 bases are a match to TRBD1. The germline V gene has CDR1 MGHRA and CDR2 YSYEKL. Trimming at V came to 1 base and at J to 11 bases, leaving 7 bases not matched to a gene. The CDR3 length is 14 residues.

This chain links TRBV30 with TRBJ1-2, with 8 bases matching TRBD1. The CDR3 runs 15 residues. Unmatched junction bases numbered 10, after V lost 2 bases and J lost 5 bases. Germline assignment: CDR1 GTSNPN and CDR2 SVGIG (reference sequence). The CDR3 DNA is TGTGCCTGGAGTCCAGGACAGGGCCCGTCTTATGGCTACACCTTC. Encoded protein: CAWSPGQGPSYGYTF.

The V gene is TRBV5-1, the J gene TRBJ2-7; no reliable D call. Trimming cost V 4 bases and J 3 bases, with 14 bases left between them. The CDR3 length is 14 residues. Germline CDR1 is SGHRS and CDR2 is YFSETQ. The CDR3 sequence: CASSPTPSGYEQYF. In DNA form, the CDR3 reads TGCGCCAGCAGCCCGACCCCGTCAGGCTACGAGCAGTACTTC.

The V call is TRBV4-1, the J call TRBJ2-3, with a weak D call TRBD1 (5 bases). The length of the CDR3 is 16 residues. V was clipped by 1 base and J by 5 bases, with 16 bases between them. Germline assignment: CDR1 MGHRA and CDR2 YSYEKL. CDR3 region: CASSQGPYPREDTQYF. The CDR3 DNA reads as TGCGCCAGCAGCCAAGGCCCCTACCCCAGGGAAGATACGCAGTATTTT.

Only a few counts were recorded for this clone. The chain employs TRBV10-3 and TRBJ2-3; 15 bases are shared with TRBD2. Germline V lookup: CDR1 ENHRY, CDR2 SYGVKD. The CDR3 has 15 residues. V lost 4 bases and J lost 5; bases outside the gene matches: 1. CDR3 residues: CAISGTSGREDTQYF. CDR3 sequence (DNA): TGTGCCATCAGTGGGACTAGCGGGAGGGAAGATACGCAGTATTTT.

The J gene is TRBJ2-7, the V gene TRBV27; D gene ambiguous. The V and J ends lost 2 bases and 0 bases respectively, with 14 bases between them. The CDR3 is 16 amino acids. Germline lookup yields CDR1 MNHEY and CDR2 SMNVEV (reference sequence). The DNA for the CDR3 is TGTGCCAGCAGTTTAAAATGGACCTCGGGCTCCTACGAGCAGTACTTC. Translated: CASSLKWTSGSYEQYF.

The chain uses TRBV27 and TRBJ2-6, with TRBD2 identical over 10 bases. Germline-derived CDR1 and CDR2 are MNHEY and SMNVEV (reference sequence). Germline trimming cut 5 bases from V and 4 bases from J; bases unmatched to any gene: 5. CDR3 length: 16 residues. The CDR3 loop reads CASSPIAGGGANVLTF. The CDR3 nucleotides are TGTGCCAGCAGTCCAATAGCGGGAGGCGGGGCCAACGTCCTGACTTTC.

CDR3: CASSSPTGELRGTEAFF. The DNA for the CDR3 is TGTGCCAGCAGCTCACCAACAGGGGAATTGAGAGGAACTGAAGCTTTCTTT. This chain connects TRBV5-8 to TRBJ1-1, with 7 bases that match TRBD1. J was trimmed by 5 bases and V by 3 bases; bases with no gene match: 16. This CDR3 has 17 amino acids. Looked up from germline, CDR1 is SGHTS and CDR2 is YDEGEE.

V usage is TRBV6-1 and J usage is TRBJ2-1; 8 bases fit TRBD2. The germline gives CDR1 MNHNS, CDR2 SASEGT. The junction had 8 bases not matched to a gene; V was cut back by 2 bases and J by 8 bases. The CDR3 consists of 15 residues. As DNA, the CDR3 is TGTGCCAGCAGTGAACAAAGCGGGAGTTCCGATGAGCAGTTCTTC. It is translated as CASSEQSGSSDEQFF.

CDR3 in DNA: TGTGCCAGCTCACCAGAGGGGGGTGATACGCAGTATTTT. This encodes CASSPEGGDTQYF. This sequence joins TRBV18 and TRBJ2-3, with D possibly being TRBD1 or TRBD2 (6 bases each). Germline lookup yields CDR1 KGHSH and CDR2 LQKENI. V gave up 2 bases and J gave up 6 bases, with 9 bases separating them. This CDR3 contains 13 residues.

The chain recombines TRBV10-1 with TRBJ2-2; the D gene is possibly TRBD2 (7 bases). The CDR3 contains 14 residues. Germline CDR1 reads WNHNN; CDR2 reads SYGVQD (reference sequence). V was cut by 5 bases and J by 1 base, with 8 bases left in between. CDR3 nucleotide sequence: TGCGCCAGCAGTAGGGGGGGGAACACCGGGGAGCTGTTTTTT. Protein: CASSRGGNTGELFF.